Included here is one TCR beta chain sequence, with context. Its antigen remains unidentified. Trimming cost V 3 bases and J 2 bases, with 11 bases left between them. This CDR3 has 14 residues. The germline V gene has CDR1 SGHNT and CDR2 YYREEE (reference sequence). The entirety of the isolated RNA underwent reverse transcription, so expressed TCRB transcripts were sequenced. The method was immunoSEQ multiplex PCR; TCRdb's version includes in-frame clones alone and lacks a portion of them. The table lists about 700,000 clones, 10% to 15% of them singletons. This entry belongs to a study of beta chain features in type 1 diabetes. Study-wide results and limits: A PCR bias possibly favoring shorter templates would apply equally to patients and controls. The influence of HLA type on TCRB rearrangement stayed undetermined. Shorter TCRB CDR3s, moderately but significantly so, marked every one of the four CD4+ subsets in Type 1 diabetes patients.

This clonotype originated in a man between 18 and 35 years old with type 1 diabetes. Material: naive CD4+ T cells from blood. The genes are TRBV5-4 and TRBJ1-1; perhaps TRBD1 as D (5 bases). CDR3 in DNA: TGTGCCAGCAGCTCCCGCGGGGCTAACACTGAAGCTTTCTTT. It specifies CASSSRGANTEAFF. The full variable domain, rest sourced from reference TRBV5-4 and TRBJ1-1, is ETGVTQSPTHLIKTRGQQVTLRCSSQSGHNTVSWYQQALGQGPQFIFQYYREEENGRGNFPPRFSGLQFPNYSSELNVNALELDDSALYLCASSSRGANTEAFFGQGTRLTVV.